This TCR beta chain was recovered during a study of cytomegalovirus exposure and HLA in healthy donors. Study-level background: The roughly 120 validation repertoires matched the roughly 650 first-cohort repertoires in platform, a later analysis reported. Study-level points and caveats: The study flagged around 160 TCR beta chains as cytomegalovirus-associated. The majority of TCR sequences were rare, yet some public TCRs appeared in many donors.

V shed 3 bases, J shed 0 bases, and the junction held 6 bases outside the gene matches. The V gene's germline CDR1 is SGDLS and CDR2 YYNGEE. This CDR3 has 15 residues. Separate from the approximately 720-subject first cohort, the approximately 120-subject validation cohort was the one that the donors belonged to. Comment on this clone: Its antigen is unknown.

The repertoire was sequenced with immunoSEQ multiplex PCR; TCRdb's copy has only in-frame clones and lacks some. The sample records some 170,000 clones, roughly 90% being singletons. Sequenced: PBMCs. The TCR comes from a man between 18 and 29 years old in good health and CMV-seropositive. The chain uses TRBV9 and TRBJ2-7; 7 bases line up with TRBD2. Written as DNA, the CDR3 is TGTGCCAGCAGCGCTGCTAGCGGCAGCTCCTACGAGCAGTACTTC. Translating gives CASSAASGSSYEQYF.